Presented here are 6 T cell receptor beta chains from one specimen sequenced in a study of response to subunit inactivated influenza vaccine. TCRdb called the RT-PCR reads again in MiXCR, with one record for every CDR3 protein. This table holds 650,000 to 850,000 distinct CDR3 sequences, roughly 13% found once. Source: PBMCs from blood, taken roughly 15 days before vaccination. These receptors all stem from a man aged 45-65 years who received an inactivated influenza vaccine.

This clonotype occurred many times. V gene TRBV6-1 combines with J gene TRBJ2-1; 11 bases match TRBD1. Looked up from germline, CDR1 is MNHNS and CDR2 is SASEGT. The CDR3 totals 16 residues. V dropped 4 bases and J dropped 8; count of bases not matched to a gene: 10. The CDR3 here is CASSGGTGGGLDEQFF. In DNA form, the CDR3 reads TGTGCCAGCAGTGGGGGGACAGGGGGAGGTCTTGATGAGCAGTTCTTC.

The rearrangement joins TRBV5-1 to TRBJ1-5; possible D gene TRBD1, 6 bases. This CDR3 has 15 residues. CDR1 SGHRS and CDR2 YFSETQ come from the germline V gene. The ends were cut back, 4 bases at V and 3 bases at J, with 14 bases in the middle. CDR3 residues: CASSPGVSVNQPQHF. The CDR3 DNA reads TGCGCCAGCAGCCCAGGGGTTTCCGTCAATCAGCCCCAGCATTTT.

This clonotype was counted only a few times. The rearrangement links TRBV7-6 to TRBJ2-3; the D gene is possibly TRBD2 (5 bases). The germline CDR1 and CDR2 sequences are SGHVS and FNYEAQ. The CDR3 runs to 18 residues. Between the trimmed V and J ends, which lost 1 base and 3 bases, there was a span of 20 bases. CDR3 sequence (DNA): TGTGCCAGCAGCTTAGGGATTGAGAGGGTCAGTGGGACAGATACGCAGTATTTT. Translated, it gives CASSLGIERVSGTDTQYF.

The chain carries TRBV3-1 and TRBJ2-3; 12 nucleotides line up with TRBD2. This CDR3 spans 15 amino acids. Germline CDR1 reads LGHDT; CDR2 reads YNNKEL (reference sequence). Germline trimming cut 5 bases from V and 4 bases from J; bases unmatched to any gene: 4. Here the CDR3 reads CASSASGGAPDTQYF. The CDR3 DNA follows: TGTGCCAGCAGCGCTAGCGGGGGGGCTCCAGATACGCAGTATTTT.

This clonotype was seen more than once but under ten times. V is TRBV7-8 and J is TRBJ2-7; 11 positions agree with TRBD1. Germline assignment: CDR1 SGHVS and CDR2 FQNEAQ. V lost 0 bases, J lost 3 bases, and 4 bases stayed unmatched. This CDR3 has 16 residues. The CDR3 nucleotides read TGTGCCAGCAGCTTAGCGACCGGGACAGGGGGCTACGAGCAGTACTTC. This encodes CASSLATGTGGYEQYF.

V gene TRBV6-4 combines with J gene TRBJ2-5, with 10 bases matching TRBD2. The J segment lost 1 base and the V segment lost 1 base, leaving 6 bases of the junction unmatched. The CDR3 has 17 residues. Germline-derived CDR1 and CDR2 are MRHNA and SNTAGT. The CDR3 region is CASSDFKRGGLQETQYF. The CDR3 DNA follows: TGTGCCAGCAGTGACTTTAAGCGGGGGGGTCTCCAAGAGACCCAGTACTTC.